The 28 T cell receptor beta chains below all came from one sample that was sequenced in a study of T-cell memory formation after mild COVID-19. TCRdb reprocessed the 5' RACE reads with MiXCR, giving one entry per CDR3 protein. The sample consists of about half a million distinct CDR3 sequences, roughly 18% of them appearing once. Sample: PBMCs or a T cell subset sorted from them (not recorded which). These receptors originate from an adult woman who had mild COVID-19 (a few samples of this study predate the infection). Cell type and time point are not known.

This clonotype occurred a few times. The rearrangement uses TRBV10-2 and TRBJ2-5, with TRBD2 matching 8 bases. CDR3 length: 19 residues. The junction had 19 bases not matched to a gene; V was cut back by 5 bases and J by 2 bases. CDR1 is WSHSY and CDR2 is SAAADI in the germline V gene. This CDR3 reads CASSLPRGAPPYTQETQYF. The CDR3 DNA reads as TGCGCCAGCAGTCTTCCGCGGGGGGCCCCACCTTACACTCAAGAGACCCAGTACTTC.

The CDR3 coding sequence is TGCAGTGCTAGAGTCTATGGGGAGGGCCTCGGGGAGCAGTTCTTC. It encodes CSARVYGEGLGEQFF. The J gene is TRBJ2-1, the V gene TRBV20-1; 7 bases are a match to TRBD2. Losses at the gene ends were 1 base for V and 10 bases for J; bases not matched to a gene: 13. Germline lookup yields CDR1 DFQATT and CDR2 SNEGSKA (reference sequence). The CDR3 covers 15 residues.

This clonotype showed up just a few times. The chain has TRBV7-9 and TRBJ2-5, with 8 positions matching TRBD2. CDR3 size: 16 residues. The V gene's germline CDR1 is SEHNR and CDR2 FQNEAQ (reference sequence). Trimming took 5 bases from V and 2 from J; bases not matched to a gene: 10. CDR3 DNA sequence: TGTGCCAGCAGCCGCCGAGGACTAGCATTTCAAGAGACCCAGTACTTC. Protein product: CASSRRGLAFQETQYF.

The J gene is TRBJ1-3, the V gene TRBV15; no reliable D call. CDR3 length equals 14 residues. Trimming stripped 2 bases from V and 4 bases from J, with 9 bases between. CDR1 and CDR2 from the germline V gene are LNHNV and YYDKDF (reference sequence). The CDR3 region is CATSRPLSGNTIYF. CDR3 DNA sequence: TGTGCCACCAGCAGACCCCTCTCCGGAAACACCATATATTTT.

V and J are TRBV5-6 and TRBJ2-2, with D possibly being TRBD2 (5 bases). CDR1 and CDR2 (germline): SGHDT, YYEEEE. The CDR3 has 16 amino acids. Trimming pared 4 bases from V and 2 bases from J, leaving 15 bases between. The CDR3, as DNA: TGTGCCAGCAGCCTGAGGGTGGGCCCAAACACCGGGGAGCTGTTTTTT. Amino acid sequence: CASSLRVGPNTGELFF.

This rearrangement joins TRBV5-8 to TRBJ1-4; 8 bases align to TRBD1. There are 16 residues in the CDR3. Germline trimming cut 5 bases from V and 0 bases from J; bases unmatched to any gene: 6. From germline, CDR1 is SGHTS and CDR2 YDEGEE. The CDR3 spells CASRTGQGATNEKLFF. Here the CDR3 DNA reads TGTGCCAGCAGAACCGGACAGGGAGCAACTAATGAAAAACTGTTTTTT.

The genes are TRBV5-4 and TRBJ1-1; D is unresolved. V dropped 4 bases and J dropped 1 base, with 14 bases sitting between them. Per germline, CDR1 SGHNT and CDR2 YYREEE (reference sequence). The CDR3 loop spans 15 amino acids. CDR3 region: CASSIPRDANTEAFF. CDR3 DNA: TGTGCCAGCAGCATCCCGCGTGACGCGAACACTGAAGCTTTCTTT.

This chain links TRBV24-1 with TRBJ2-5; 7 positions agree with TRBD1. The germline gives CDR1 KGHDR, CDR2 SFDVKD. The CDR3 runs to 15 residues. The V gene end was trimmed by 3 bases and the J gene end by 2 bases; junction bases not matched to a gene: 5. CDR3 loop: CATSDATGQQETQYF. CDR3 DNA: TGTGCCACCAGTGATGCTACGGGACAGCAAGAGACCCAGTACTTC.

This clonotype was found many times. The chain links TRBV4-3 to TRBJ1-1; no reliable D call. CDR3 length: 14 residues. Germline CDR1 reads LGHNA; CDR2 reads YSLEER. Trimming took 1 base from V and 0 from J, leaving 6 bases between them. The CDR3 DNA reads TGCGCCAGCAGCCAAGGGCGGATGAACACTGAAGCTTTCTTT. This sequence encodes CASSQGRMNTEAFF.

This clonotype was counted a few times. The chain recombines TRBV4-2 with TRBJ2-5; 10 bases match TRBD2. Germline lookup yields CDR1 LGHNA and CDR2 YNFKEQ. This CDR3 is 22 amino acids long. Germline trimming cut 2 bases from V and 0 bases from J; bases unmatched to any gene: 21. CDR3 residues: CASSQPIRGRASGGEYQETQYF. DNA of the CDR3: TGTGCCAGCAGCCAACCTATAAGAGGGAGGGCTAGCGGGGGAGAGTACCAAGAGACCCAGTACTTC.

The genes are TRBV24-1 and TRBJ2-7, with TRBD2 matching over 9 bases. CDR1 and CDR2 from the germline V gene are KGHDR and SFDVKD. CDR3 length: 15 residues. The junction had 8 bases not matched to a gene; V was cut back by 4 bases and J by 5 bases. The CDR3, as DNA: TGTGCCACCAGTGAACCAGCGGGAGGTAGGAACGAGCAGTACTTC. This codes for CATSEPAGGRNEQYF.

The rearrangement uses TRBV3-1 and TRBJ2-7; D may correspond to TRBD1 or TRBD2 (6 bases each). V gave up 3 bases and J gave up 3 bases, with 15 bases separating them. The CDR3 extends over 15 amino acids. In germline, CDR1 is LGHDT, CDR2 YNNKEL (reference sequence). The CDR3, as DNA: TGTGCCAGCAGCCAGGGGGCCCTGGGGGGCTACGAGCAGTACTTC. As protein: CASSQGALGGYEQYF.

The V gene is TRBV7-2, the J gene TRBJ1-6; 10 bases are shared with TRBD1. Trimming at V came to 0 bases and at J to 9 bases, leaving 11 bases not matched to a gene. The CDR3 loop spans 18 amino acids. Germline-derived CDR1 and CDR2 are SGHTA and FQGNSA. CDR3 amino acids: CASSLARTGGFRGSPLHF. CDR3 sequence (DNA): TGTGCCAGCAGCTTAGCCCGGACAGGGGGGTTCCGAGGTTCACCCCTCCACTTT.

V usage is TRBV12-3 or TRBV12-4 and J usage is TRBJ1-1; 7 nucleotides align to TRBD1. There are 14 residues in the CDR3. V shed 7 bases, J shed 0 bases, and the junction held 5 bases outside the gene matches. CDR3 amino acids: CASISDRLNTEAFF. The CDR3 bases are TGTGCCAGCATTTCGGACAGGTTGAACACTGAAGCTTTCTTT.

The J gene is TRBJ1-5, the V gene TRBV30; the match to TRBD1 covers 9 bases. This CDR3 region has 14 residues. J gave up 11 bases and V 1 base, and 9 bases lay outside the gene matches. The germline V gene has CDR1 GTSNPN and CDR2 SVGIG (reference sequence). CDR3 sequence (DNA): TGTGCCTGGAGTGCGGGACAGGGCCCCAGGGCCCAGCATTTT. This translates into CAWSAGQGPRAQHF.

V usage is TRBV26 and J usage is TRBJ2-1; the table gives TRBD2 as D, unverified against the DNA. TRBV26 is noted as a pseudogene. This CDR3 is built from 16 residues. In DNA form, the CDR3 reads TGTGCCAGCAGAACAGCATCAGTGGGAGGGCCCAATGAGCAGTTCTTC. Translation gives CASRTASVGGPNEQFF.

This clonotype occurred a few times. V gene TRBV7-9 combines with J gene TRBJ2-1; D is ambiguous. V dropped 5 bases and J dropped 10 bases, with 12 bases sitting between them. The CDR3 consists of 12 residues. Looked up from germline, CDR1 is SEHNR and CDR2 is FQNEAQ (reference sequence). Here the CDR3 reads CASSPIAVEQFF. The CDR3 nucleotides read TGTGCCAGCAGCCCAATTGCGGTGGAGCAGTTCTTC.

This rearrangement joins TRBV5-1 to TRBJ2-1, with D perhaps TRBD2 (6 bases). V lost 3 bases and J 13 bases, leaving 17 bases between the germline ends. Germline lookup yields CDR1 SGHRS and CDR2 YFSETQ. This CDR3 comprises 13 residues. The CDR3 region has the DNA TGCGCCAGCAGCTCCCGGGACTCCGGACCCCAGTTCTTC. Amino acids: CASSSRDSGPQFF.

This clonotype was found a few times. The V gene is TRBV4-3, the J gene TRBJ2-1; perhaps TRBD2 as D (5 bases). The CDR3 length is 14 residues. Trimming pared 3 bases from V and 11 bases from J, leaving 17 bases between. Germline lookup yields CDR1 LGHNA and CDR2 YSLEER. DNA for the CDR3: TGCGCCAGCAGCCATGGAGACGGGCGGGCCAAGCAGTTCTTC. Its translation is CASSHGDGRAKQFF.

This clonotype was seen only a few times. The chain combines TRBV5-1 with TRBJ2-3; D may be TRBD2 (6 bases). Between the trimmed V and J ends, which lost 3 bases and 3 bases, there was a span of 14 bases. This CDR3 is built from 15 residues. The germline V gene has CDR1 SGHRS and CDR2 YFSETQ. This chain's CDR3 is CASSSEMGLTDTQYF. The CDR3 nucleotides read TGCGCCAGCAGCTCGGAGATGGGACTTACAGATACGCAGTATTTT. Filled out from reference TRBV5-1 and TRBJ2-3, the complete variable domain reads KAGVTQTPRYLIKTRGQQVTLSCSPISGHRSVSWYQQTPGQGLQFLFEYFSETQRNKGNFPGRFSGRQFSNSRSEMNVSTLELGDSALYLCASSSEMGLTDTQYFGPGTRLTVL.

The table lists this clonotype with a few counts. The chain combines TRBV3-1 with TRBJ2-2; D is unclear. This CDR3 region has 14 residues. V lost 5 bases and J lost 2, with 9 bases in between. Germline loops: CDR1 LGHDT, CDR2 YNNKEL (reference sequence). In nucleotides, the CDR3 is TGTGCCAGCAGCTACCTGGACAACACCGGGGAGCTGTTTTTT. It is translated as CASSYLDNTGELFF.

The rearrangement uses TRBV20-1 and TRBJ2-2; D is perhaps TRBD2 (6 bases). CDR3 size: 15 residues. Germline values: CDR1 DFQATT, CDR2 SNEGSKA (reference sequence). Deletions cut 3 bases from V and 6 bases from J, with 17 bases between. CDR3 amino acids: CSASWASVTSGELFF. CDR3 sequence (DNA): TGCAGTGCTAGTTGGGCTAGCGTAACATCCGGGGAGCTGTTTTTT.

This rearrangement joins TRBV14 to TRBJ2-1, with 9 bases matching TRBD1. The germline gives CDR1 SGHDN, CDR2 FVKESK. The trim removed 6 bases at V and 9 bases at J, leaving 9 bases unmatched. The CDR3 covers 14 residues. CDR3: CASRSGQGLGEQFF. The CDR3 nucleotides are TGTGCCAGCAGATCCGGACAGGGGCTCGGTGAGCAGTTCTTC.

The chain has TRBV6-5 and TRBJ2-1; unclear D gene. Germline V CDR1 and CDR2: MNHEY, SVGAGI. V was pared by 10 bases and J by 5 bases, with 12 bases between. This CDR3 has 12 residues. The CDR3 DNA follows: TGTGCCACAGAGGCACGGGACAATGAGCAGTTCTTC. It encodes CATEARDNEQFF.

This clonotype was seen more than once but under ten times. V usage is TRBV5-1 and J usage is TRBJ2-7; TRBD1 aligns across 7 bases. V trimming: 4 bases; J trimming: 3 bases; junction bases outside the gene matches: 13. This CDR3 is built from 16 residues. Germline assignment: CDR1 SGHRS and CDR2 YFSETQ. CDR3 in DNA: TGCGCCAGCAGCATAGGGGCAGGGGGTGCTGTCTACGAGCAGTACTTC. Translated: CASSIGAGGAVYEQYF.

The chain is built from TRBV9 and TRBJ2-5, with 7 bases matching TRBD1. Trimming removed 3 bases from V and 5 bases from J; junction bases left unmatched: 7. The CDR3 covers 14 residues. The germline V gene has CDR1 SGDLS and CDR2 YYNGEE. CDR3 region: CASSGTGVLETQYF. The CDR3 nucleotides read TGTGCCAGCAGCGGTACAGGGGTTCTGGAGACCCAGTACTTC.

The CDR3 region is CASSPLSLSSGNTIYF. CDR3 DNA sequence: TGTGCCAGCTCCCCCCTAAGCTTGAGCTCTGGAAACACCATATATTTT. The rearrangement links TRBV14 to TRBJ1-3; D gene unclear. The CDR3 extends over 16 amino acids. V shed 8 bases and J shed 0 bases, with 17 bases lying between them. The V gene's germline CDR1 is SGHDN and CDR2 FVKESK. Complete variable domain (other parts from reference TRBV14 and TRBJ1-3): EAGVTQFPSHSVIEKGQTVTLRCDPISGHDNLYWYRRVMGKEIKFLLHFVKESKQDESGMPNNRFLAERTGGTYSTLKVQPAELEDSGVYFCASSPLSLSSGNTIYFGEGSWLTVV.

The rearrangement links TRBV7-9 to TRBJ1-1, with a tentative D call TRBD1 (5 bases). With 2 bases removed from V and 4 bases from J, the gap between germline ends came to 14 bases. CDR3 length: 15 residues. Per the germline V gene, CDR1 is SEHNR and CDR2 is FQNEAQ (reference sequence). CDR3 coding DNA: TGTGCCAGCAGCTTACTTACGGGGGGTGGCACTGAAGCTTTCTTT. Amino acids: CASSLLTGGGTEAFF.